Listed below are T cell receptor beta chains from one sample, sequenced in a study of blood T cell repertoires in COVID-19. Sequencing used immunoSEQ multiplex PCR; TCRdb keeps in-frame clones, though not all of them. The sample lists approximately 140,000 clones; 84% were seen once. The sample consisted of peripheral blood. These receptors came from a man aged 65 to 85 with acute or convalescent COVID-19. Both conserved end residues are part of each CDR3. Fields, in order: clone size, J gene, D gene, V gene, CDR3 protein, CDR3 DNA. D genes are given only for firm matches. Expanded clones are given a class, and other clones once, few, many or no size at all.

.	TRBJ2-2	TRBD1	TRBV3-1/TRBV3-2	CASSQMDRDTGELFF	TGTGCCAGCAGCCAAATGGACAGGGACACCGGGGAGCTGTTTTTT
.	TRBJ2-7	TRBD2	TRBV6-2/TRBV6-3	CASSQGLAGLGYEQYF	TGTGCCAGCAGCCAAGGACTAGCGGGACTGGGCTACGAGCAGTACTTC
.	TRBJ1-4	TRBD1	TRBV5-1	CASSIGTVGEKLFF	TGCGCCAGCAGTATAGGGACAGTTGGTGAAAAACTGTTTTTT
.	TRBJ2-7	.	TRBV28	CASSAYEQYF	TGTGCCAGCAGCGCCTACGAGCAGTACTTC
.	TRBJ2-7	.	TRBV30	CAWNRVHIHYEQYF	TGTGCCTGGAACCGGGTCCACATACACTACGAGCAGTACTTC
few	TRBJ2-5	TRBD2	TRBV7-9	CASSLARGRAEADQETQYF	TGTGCCAGCAGCCTTGCCCGGGGGAGGGCGGAGGCCGACCAAGAGACCCAGTACTTC
.	TRBJ1-2	.	TRBV24-1	CATSDLNGGIYGYTF	TGTGCCACCAGTGATTTAAACGGGGGGATCTATGGCTACACCTTC
.	TRBJ2-5	.	TRBV5-4	CASSHDREATQYF	TGTGCCAGCAGCCACGACAGGGAGGCGACCCAGTACTTC
.	TRBJ2-2	.	TRBV12-5	CASGLGGTPLRELFF	TGTGCTAGTGGTTTGGGCGGGACCCCTTTGAGGGAGCTGTTTTTT
.	TRBJ2-3	TRBD1	TRBV9	CASSVTGRPDTQYF	TGTGCCAGCAGCGTGACAGGGCGTCCAGATACGCAGTATTTT
.	TRBJ1-6	TRBD1	TRBV5-4	CASSRTGQGNSPLHF	TGTGCCAGCAGCCGGACCGGACAGGGTAACTCACCCCTCCACTTT
.	TRBJ2-5	TRBD2	TRBV19	CASERGAGETQYF	TGTGCCAGTGAGCGGGGCGCGGGAGAGACCCAGTACTTC
.	TRBJ2-7	.	TRBV11-2	CASSLVRTANHYEQYF	TGTGCCAGCAGCTTAGTCCGTACAGCCAACCACTACGAGCAGTACTTC
.	TRBJ2-1	.	TRBV6-5	CASSYVAEGYNEQFF	TGTGCCAGCAGTTACGTAGCGGAGGGATACAATGAGCAGTTCTTC
.	TRBJ1-2	.	TRBV6-5	CASSYSGQTNYGYTF	TGTGCCAGCAGTTACTCCGGACAGACTAACTATGGCTACACCTTC
.	TRBJ2-5	TRBD2	TRBV5-1	CASSLGRGATQETQYF	TGCGCCAGCAGCTTGGGGCGGGGGGCCACCCAAGAGACCCAGTACTTC
.	TRBJ2-2	.	TRBV5-1	CASSLGLASTGELFF	TGCGCCAGCAGCCTAGGGCTAGCGAGCACCGGGGAGCTGTTTTTT
once	TRBJ2-1	TRBD2	TRBV3-1/TRBV3-2	CASSHNLEPGLAGHYNEQFF	TGTGCCAGCAGCCACAACCTAGAACCGGGACTAGCGGGGCACTACAATGAGCAGTTCTTC
.	TRBJ1-5	TRBD1	TRBV19	CASRLDRDNQPQHF	TGTGCCAGTAGATTGGACAGGGATAATCAGCCCCAGCATTTT
.	TRBJ1-1	TRBD1	TRBV30	CAWSRDRGSEAFF	TGTGCCTGGAGCCGGGACAGGGGATCTGAAGCTTTCTTT
.	TRBJ2-3	TRBD1	TRBV9	CASSVGSGQSTDTQYF	TGTGCCAGCAGCGTAGGCTCGGGACAGAGCACAGATACGCAGTATTTT
.	TRBJ1-5	.	TRBV20-1	CSASGQERNQPQHF	TGCAGTGCTAGTGGGCAGGAGCGGAATCAGCCCCAGCATTTT
.	TRBJ1-1	.	TRBV29-1	CSVAADTYGTEAFF	TGCAGCGTTGCTGCGGACACTTATGGGACTGAAGCTTTCTTT
.	TRBJ2-7	TRBD2	TRBV10-3	CAIAETSGGSYEQYF	TGTGCCATCGCTGAGACTAGCGGGGGCTCCTACGAGCAGTACTTC
.	TRBJ2-1	TRBD2	TRBV6-4	CASSDGGGARGEQFF	TGTGCCAGCAGTGACGGCGGGGGGGCTCGGGGTGAGCAGTTCTTC
.	TRBJ2-3	TRBD1	TRBV6-5	CASSPQGSGTDTQYF	TGTGCCAGCAGCCCACAGGGGTCGGGCACAGATACGCAGTATTTT
few	TRBJ1-1	.	TRBV21-1	CASSNKQNTEAFF	TGTGCCAGCAGCAATAAGCAAAACACTGAAGCTTTCTTT
.	TRBJ1-3	TRBD1	TRBV19	CASTPGQGANTIYF	TGTGCCAGTACTCCCGGACAGGGGGCGAACACCATATATTTT
.	TRBJ2-5	.	TRBV7-8	CASSFPQRETQYF	TGTGCCAGCAGCTTCCCCCAGCGAGAGACCCAGTACTTC
.	TRBJ2-1	TRBD1	TRBV28	CASSLPGQINNEQFF	TGTGCCAGCAGCCTTCCGGGACAGATTAACAATGAGCAGTTCTTC
.	TRBJ1-2	TRBD1	TRBV28	CASSGAGQGDGGYTF	TGTGCCAGCAGTGGGGCGGGCCAGGGGGACGGTGGCTACACCTTC
few	TRBJ2-7	.	TRBV5-1	CASSRTVGGSRYEQYF	TGCGCCAGCAGCCGAACGGTTGGTGGGAGCCGGTACGAGCAGTACTTC
.	TRBJ2-7	TRBD2	TRBV6-2/TRBV6-3	CASSYSPGRGGAFYEQYF	TGTGCCAGCAGTTACTCTCCCGGAAGGGGAGGGGCGTTCTACGAGCAGTACTTC
.	TRBJ2-3	TRBD2	TRBV5-1	CASSPPASGDTDTQYF	TGCGCCAGCAGCCCCCCGGCTAGCGGGGACACAGATACGCAGTATTTT
.	TRBJ1-5	.	TRBV3-1/TRBV3-2	CASSQDLPGYGHQPQHF	TGTGCCAGCAGCCAAGATCTTCCCGGGTATGGCCATCAGCCCCAGCATTTT
.	TRBJ2-5	.	TRBV25-1	CASSQWGAQETQYF	TGTGCCAGCAGCCAATGGGGAGCCCAAGAGACCCAGTACTTC
.	TRBJ1-4	.	TRBV7-9	CASSSQGLLHEKLFF	TGTGCCAGCAGCTCGCAGGGGTTACTCCATGAAAAACTGTTTTTT
.	TRBJ2-5	TRBD2	TRBV10-3	CAISPASGGAQETQYF	TGTGCCATCAGTCCTGCTAGCGGGGGGGCCCAAGAGACCCAGTACTTC
.	TRBJ2-2	TRBD1	TRBV5-4	CASSQGAGELFF	TGTGCCAGCAGCCAGGGGGCAGGGGAGCTGTTTTTT
once	TRBJ1-2	.	TRBV24-1	CATSDSDIRNYGYTF	TGTGCCACCAGTGATTCGGACATACGGAACTATGGCTACACCTTC
medium-sized	TRBJ2-5	.	TRBV7-9	CACPGGRETQYF	TGTGCCTGCCCAGGGGGGAGAGAGACCCAGTACTTC
.	TRBJ2-7	.	TRBV2	CASRDRQVASYEQYF	TGTGCCAGCAGAGACCGACAGGTCGCTTCCTACGAGCAGTACTTC
.	TRBJ2-3	.	TRBV3-1/TRBV3-2	CASSLSTLGGTSTDTQYF	TGTGCCAGCAGCCTCAGCACTCTTGGGGGCACGAGCACAGATACGCAGTATTTT
.	TRBJ2-3	TRBD2	TRBV5-8	CASSPGVSGRPDTQYF	TGTGCCAGCAGCCCCGGGGTTAGCGGGAGACCAGATACGCAGTATTTT
few	TRBJ2-1	TRBD1	TRBV10-3	CAIRPGGSSYNEQFF	TGTGCCATCAGGCCAGGGGGAAGCTCCTACAATGAGCAGTTCTTC
.	TRBJ2-4	TRBD1	TRBV6-5	CASRPTGLNIQYF	TGTGCCAGCAGGCCGACAGGGTTAAACATTCAGTACTTC
once	TRBJ2-4	TRBD2	TRBV2	CATEGGGSENIQYF	TGTGCCACCGAGGGCGGGGGGAGTGAGAACATTCAGTACTTC
.	TRBJ2-2	TRBD2	TRBV10-2	CASSEVGGLLAGGPGELFF	TGCGCCAGCAGTGAAGTGGGGGGCTTACTAGCGGGCGGACCCGGGGAGCTGTTTTTT
once	TRBJ1-1	.	TRBV5-1	CASSPRGGRNTEAFF	TGCGCCAGCAGTCCTCGTGGAGGGAGGAACACTGAAGCTTTCTTT
.	TRBJ2-7	TRBD2	TRBV28	CASSSAGTSSYEQYF	TGTGCCAGCAGTTCCGCCGGGACTAGCTCCTACGAGCAGTACTTC
.	TRBJ1-5	.	TRBV6-5	CASGRTFSNQPQHF	TGTGCCAGCGGGAGAACATTTAGCAATCAGCCCCAGCATTTT
.	TRBJ2-3	TRBD1	TRBV5-6	CASSIPRDRSTDTQYF	TGTGCCAGCAGCATCCCCCGGGACAGAAGCACAGATACGCAGTATTTT
.	TRBJ2-1	TRBD2	TRBV19	CASSIFKTSGSNEQFF	TGTGCCAGTAGTATTTTTAAGACTAGCGGGAGTAATGAGCAGTTCTTC
.	TRBJ2-7	TRBD2	TRBV11-3	CASSLDGRAGYTYEQYF	TGTGCCAGCAGCTTAGACGGGAGGGCCGGCTATACGTACGAGCAGTACTTC
.	TRBJ2-5	TRBD2	TRBV4-1	CASSPAASGRETQYF	TGCGCCAGCAGCCCAGCGGCTAGCGGGAGGGAGACCCAGTACTTC
.	TRBJ1-5	TRBD1	TRBV19	CARGTSPGTGAGQPQHF	TGTGCCAGAGGAACCAGTCCCGGGACAGGGGCGGGTCAGCCCCAGCATTTT
.	TRBJ2-5	TRBD2	TRBV10-2	CASSVPGLASETQYF	TGCGCCAGCAGCGTCCCGGGACTAGCTTCAGAGACCCAGTACTTC
.	TRBJ1-6	.	TRBV11-1	CASSLARRTPLHF	TGTGCCAGCAGCTTAGCGCGGAGGACGCCCCTCCACTTT
.	TRBJ1-6	.	TRBV6-5	CASGQLSSYNSPLHF	TGTGCCAGCGGACAGTTGAGCTCCTATAATTCACCCCTCCACTTT